This T cell receptor beta chain is from a study of shared clonotypes between healthy human individuals. The study's findings and limits: Sequencing depth was expected to influence donor clonotype sharing. Tissue TCR repertoires likely differ from these blood-only repertoires.

CDR1 is MNHNS and CDR2 is SASEGT in the germline V gene. The CDR3 length is 13 residues. V lost 8 bases, J lost 2 bases, and 10 bases lay in between. Study donors comprised healthy, HIV-negative adults devoid of recent acute infection or vaccination. A note on this clone: Antigen: not known.

TCRdb's copy holds only in-frame clones and misses some; the assay was immunoSEQ multiplex PCR. Of around 480,000 clones in the sample, 75% to 80% were seen once. The sample was PBMCs. This chain joins TRBV6-1 and TRBJ1-5; D is unclear. The clonotype was recovered from a woman in her forties in good health. Some clones in this sample may be carry-over from other donors' samples. This chain's CDR3 is CASRTPGNQPQHF. The CDR3 bases are TGTGCCAGCCGAACACCCGGCAATCAGCCCCAGCATTTT.